This T cell receptor (beta chain) was recorded in a study of CD8+ T cells in alopecia areata (dated by TCRdb to the late 2010s). About the study as a whole: The treated patients took part in an open-label pilot trial in which moderate-to-severe alopecia areata was treated with oral tofacitinib at 5 to 10 mg twice daily. Patients received tofacitinib for 6 to 18 months and were then followed off drug for 6 months to check for delayed response and recurrence. In treated patients, disease severity was measured using the SALT score, which gives the percentage of scalp surface area affected. To study T cell clonal expansion in alopecia areata, the researchers applied high-throughput TCRbeta sequencing to both the C3H/HeJ mouse model and human patients. Human TCRbeta sequencing covered scalp tissue and sorted CD4+ and CD8+ peripheral blood T cells from patchy and totalis/universalis alopecia areata patients and healthy controls. Tofacitinib-treated patients had biopsies at baseline and at 4 and 24 weeks of treatment, with a later scalp biopsy in several patients. Scalp clonality was compared across normal scalp (n=4), patchy alopecia areata scalp (n=8), and alopecia totalis/universalis scalp (n=8). RNA was extracted with the PAXgene miRNA kit for fixed scalp, the miRNeasy kit for PBMCs, and the RNeasy kit for mouse skin. immunoSEQ multiplex PCR using 35 Vbeta forward primers and 13 Jbeta reverse primers was used to amplify TCRbeta CDR3 regions. General study outcomes and caveats: Compared with normal scalp, lesional scalp had higher clonality and more expanded CD8+ clones, particularly in alopecia totalis/universalis, a pattern that suggests antigenic drive. TCR sequences shared between patients were less clear than in mice, possibly partly because of HLA diversity in the patient population. Resident alphabeta T cells in normal human skin are also sequenced, complicating scalp TCR repertoire analysis, unlike mouse skin dominated by gammadelta T cells. Many expanded lesional clones persisted in scalp and blood during tofacitinib treatment, which may partly explain relapse after stopping treatment. With tofacitinib, both scalp clonality and the number of expanded CD8+ clones among the top 100 scalp clones went down significantly. Because the treated cohort was small and had just a single nonresponder, larger studies are needed to establish links between baseline CD8+ expansion and response.

Library creation used the immunoSEQ multiplex PCR assay. To provide template for TCR sequencing, every sample had RNA extracted and reverse transcribed into cDNA. First-strand cDNA was synthesized using SuperScript III with a 2:1 mix of oligo-dT and random hexamers. A synthetic immune receptor repertoire was used to measure amplification bias, and any remaining bias was corrected computationally. In the original analysis: Raw reads were preprocessed for error removal, and CDR3 was defined according to IMGT conventions as running from the conserved cysteine to phenylalanine. Clonality was computed by normalizing Shannon entropy by log2 of the number of productive unique TCRs and subtracting the result from 1. Whether each scalp clone was CD4 or CD8 was inferred by checking scalp TCRbeta sequences against the CD4 and CD8 repertoires from sorted blood. Held by TCRdb, this immuneACCESS table contains in-frame sequences only and omits some clones. Under half of the omission traces to an unresolved V gene where checked; the cause of the rest is unknown. V and J calls and clone size are as listed in that table; D and trimming were resolved from the DNA. The sample yields approximately 200,000 clones; 60% were counted once. Of the sample, over 3% falls within the top ten clones.

The sample's time point, from its label and the paper: around 28 days on oral tofacitinib. Sample treatment or condition, as interpreted from the label and publication: oral pan-JAK inhibitor, 5-10 mg twice daily. Lesional scalp punch biopsies and peripheral blood were obtained from alopecia areata patients. PBMCs were isolated by density centrifugation and stained for CD3, CD4 and CD8, after which CD4+ and CD8+ T cells were sorted on a FACSAria. There are a few counts of this clone. No cognate antigen has been identified for it. Nothing much larger sits one base from this clone, and base qualities are not available. V and J lose 1 base and 6 bases, and a span of 19 bases separates them. Based on the germline V gene (reference sequence), the CDR1 and CDR2 sequences are SEHNR and FQNEAQ. Counted from cysteine to phenylalanine, this CDR3 has 17 amino acids. Here the CDR3 DNA is all that survives: 51 bases in frame from base 1.

This TCR was recovered from a human donor with alopecia areata. The chain is encoded by TRBV7-9 joined to TRBJ2-1, with the identity of the D gene unclear. This sample comprised CD4+ T cells sorted from blood, obtained at week 4, from a patient treated with tofacitinib. The CDR3 here reads CASSLERGSFLTNEQFF. DNA sequence: TGTGCCAGCAGCTTAGAACGAGGCAGTTTTTTGACCAATGAGCAGTTCTTC.